This paragraph reports one T cell receptor (beta chain). The target antigen is unknown. Trimming shortened V by 1 base and J by 4 bases, and 10 bases separated the two germline ends. The CDR3 consists of 15 residues. Germline-derived CDR1 and CDR2 are SGHVS and FQNEAQ. The sample is drawn from a study of T cell repertoires in cytomegalovirus infection. In the study overall: Well-studied HLA-B-restricted CMV epitopes were used in the study alongside recently identified HLA-C-restricted ones. Shared public TCR beta signatures pointed to both CMV infection and a matching HLA type.

Via MiXCR, TCRdb re-called the reads, giving one row per CDR3 protein. The sample carries approximately 910,000 distinct CDR3 sequences, 30% to 40% recorded once. Overall study results and limits: Cumulated frequencies of public TCR beta families served to identify carriers of CMV plus the relevant HLA.

This TCR was sampled from a human donor in good health (CMV status not recorded). Some clones in this sample may be carry-over from other donors' samples. The J gene is TRBJ2-2, the V gene TRBV7-8; perhaps TRBD2 as D (5 bases). This sample comprised cultured CD8+ T cells from PBMCs, obtained from culture after CMV antigen stimulation. CDR3: CASSLDGGRTGELFF. CDR3 DNA: TGTGCCAGCAGCTTAGATGGAGGACGCACCGGGGAGCTGTTTTTT. Looking up the rest from reference TRBV7-8 and TRBJ2-2 gives the full variable domain: GAGVSQSPRYKVAKRGQDVALRCDPISGHVSLFWYQQALGQGPEFLTYFQNEAQLDKSGLPSDRFFAERPEGSVSTLKIQRTQQEDSAVYLCASSLDGGRTGELFFGEGSRLTVL.